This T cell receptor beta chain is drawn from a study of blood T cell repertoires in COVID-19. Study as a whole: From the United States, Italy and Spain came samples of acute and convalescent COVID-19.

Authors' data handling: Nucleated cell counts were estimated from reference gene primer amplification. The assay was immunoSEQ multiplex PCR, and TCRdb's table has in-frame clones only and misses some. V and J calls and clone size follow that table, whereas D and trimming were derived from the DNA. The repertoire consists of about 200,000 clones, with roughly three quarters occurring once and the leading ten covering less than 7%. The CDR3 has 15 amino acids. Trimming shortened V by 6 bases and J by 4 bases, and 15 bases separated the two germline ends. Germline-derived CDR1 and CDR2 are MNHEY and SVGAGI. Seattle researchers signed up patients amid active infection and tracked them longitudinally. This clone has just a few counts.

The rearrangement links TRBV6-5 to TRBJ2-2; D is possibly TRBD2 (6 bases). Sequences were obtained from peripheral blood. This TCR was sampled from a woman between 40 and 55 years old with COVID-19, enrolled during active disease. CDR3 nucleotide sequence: TGTGCCAGCAGAGCCGGGACTCAGTTCACCGGGGAGCTGTTTTTT. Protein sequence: CASRAGTQFTGELFF.